The entry below gives a single T cell receptor beta chain sequence along with its context. Its antigen is undetermined. V lost 5 bases, J lost 0 bases, and 8 bases stayed unmatched. Germline CDR1 reads SGHDT; CDR2 reads YYEEEE. The CDR3 consists of 17 residues. Sorted-subset replicate PCR reactions were performed with approximately 0.2 ug DNA, corresponding to 25,000 to 35,000 T cell genomes. Method: immunoSEQ multiplex PCR; TCRdb's copy keeps in-frame clones and lacks some. The data contain approximately 1,000,000 clones, around three quarters of them singletons. CD4+ cells were split into CD45RA+ naive and CD45RA-negative memory subsets. The sample originates from a study of shared clonotypes between healthy human individuals. Study-wide results and caveats: When naive CD4 clonotypes were compared across a handful of donors, approximately 5% were shared. Even with large depth, rarefaction showed that sorted-subset sequencing was incomplete.

This sequence joins TRBV5-6 and TRBJ2-6; the match to TRBD2 covers 7 bases. This clonotype was obtained from a man aged 18-30 years in good health. Some clones in this sample may be carry-over from other donors' samples. The sequencing input was memory CD4+ T cells from PBMCs. Subset specified: CD45RA-negative fraction. The CDR3: CASSRFGGSSGANVLTF. CDR3 coding DNA: TGTGCCAGCAGTCGATTCGGGGGGAGCTCTGGGGCCAACGTCCTGACTTTC.